These 19 T cell receptor beta chains were sequenced from one sample in a study of OX40 agonist ivuxolimab in advanced cancers. This table comes from immunoSEQ multiplex PCR, and its TCRdb copy is limited to in-frame clones, with some not included. Seen here are around 80,000 clones, roughly nine tenths observed once, and the top ten hold around 0.19%. The sequencing here drew on CD4+ or CD8+ T cells sorted from blood, taken in a trial of the OX40 agonist ivuxolimab. Source of these receptors: an adult with an advanced solid tumor such as melanoma, head and neck, liver or kidney cancer.

J is TRBJ2-1 and V is TRBV7-6; a possible D gene is TRBD1 (7 bases). Germline loops: CDR1 SGHVS, CDR2 FNYEAQ. This CDR3 has 15 amino acids. V lost 5 bases, J lost 5 bases, and 16 bases lay in between. In DNA, the CDR3 is TGTGCCAGCAGCGCCTTGACAGGGAGGAACAATGAGCAGTTCTTC. Its translation is CASSALTGRNNEQFF. Full variable domain (outside the CDR3, taken from reference TRBV7-6 and TRBJ2-1): GAGVSQSPRYKVTKRGQDVALRCDPISGHVSLYWYRQALGQGPEFLTYFNYEAQQDKSGLPNDRFSAERPEGSISTLTIQRTEQRDSAMYRCASSALTGRNNEQFFGPGTRLTVL.

The chain couples TRBV5-1 to TRBJ1-3, with a tentative D call TRBD1 (6 bases). Germline-derived CDR1 and CDR2 are SGHRS and YFSETQ. V was cut by 4 bases and J by 0 bases, with 14 bases left in between. CDR3 length equals 16 residues. DNA of the CDR3: TGCGCCAGCAGCCTTGGACAGTTTAACTCTGGAAACACCATATATTTT. Amino acid sequence: CASSLGQFNSGNTIYF. Full variable domain (remainder filled in from reference TRBV5-1 and TRBJ1-3): KAGVTQTPRYLIKTRGQQVTLSCSPISGHRSVSWYQQTPGQGLQFLFEYFSETQRNKGNFPGRFSGRQFSNSRSEMNVSTLELGDSALYLCASSLGQFNSGNTIYFGEGSWLTVV.

The rearrangement uses TRBV2 and TRBJ1-6; a weak D match, TRBD1 (5 bases). Germline CDR1 SNHLY, CDR2 FYNNEI. Deletions cut 6 bases from V and 7 bases from J, with 13 bases between. The CDR3 consists of 14 residues. CDR3 sequence (DNA): TGTGCCAGCAGGGCCGGGACTGAGAATTCACCCCTCCACTTT. Translated, it gives CASRAGTENSPLHF.

The chain carries TRBV7-9 and TRBJ2-7; a weak D match, TRBD2 (7 bases). Per the germline V gene, CDR1 is SEHNR and CDR2 is FQNEAQ (reference sequence). This CDR3 is 15 amino acids long. Trimming stripped 5 bases from V and 2 bases from J, with 16 bases between. The CDR3 protein is CASSPSAGATYEQYF. DNA of the CDR3: TGTGCCAGCAGCCCGTCGGCGGGGGCTACCTACGAGCAGTACTTC.

The rearrangement joins TRBV10-3 to TRBJ1-1; possible D gene TRBD1, 5 bases. The ends were cut back, 6 bases at V and 0 bases at J, with 11 bases in the middle. There are 14 residues in the CDR3. Per germline, CDR1 ENHRY and CDR2 SYGVKD. The CDR3 DNA reads TGTGCCATCAGGGGGGAGCTCATGAACACTGAAGCTTTCTTT. It translates to CAIRGELMNTEAFF.

V usage is TRBV19 and J usage is TRBJ2-1; D is undetermined. This CDR3 has 12 residues. With 3 bases removed from V and 7 bases from J, the gap between germline ends came to 7 bases. Germline loops: CDR1 LNHDA, CDR2 SQIVND (reference sequence). The CDR3 reads CASSIFVNEQFF. The CDR3 coding sequence is TGTGCCAGTAGTATCTTCGTGAATGAGCAGTTCTTC.

This sequence joins TRBV7-3 and TRBJ1-1; possibly TRBD1 for D (5 bases). The V and J ends lost 5 bases and 4 bases respectively, with 11 bases between them. Germline CDR1 and CDR2: SGHTA and FQGTGA. The CDR3 loop spans 13 amino acids. CDR3 in DNA: TGTGCCAGCAGCACGCAGGGTGCCACTGAAGCTTTCTTT. Residues: CASSTQGATEAFF.

The chain joins TRBV5-1 to TRBJ1-4; possibly TRBD1 for D (6 bases). Trimming removed 4 bases at V and 7 bases at J, with 11 bases between. The CDR3 runs 13 residues. Germline values: CDR1 SGHRS, CDR2 YFSETQ. In nucleotides, the CDR3 is TGCGCCAGCAGCCTTACAGGGCGTGAAAAACTGTTTTTT. This encodes CASSLTGREKLFF.

The rearrangement links TRBV19 to TRBJ1-1; D is perhaps TRBD1 (5 bases). V gave up 0 bases and J gave up 4 bases, with 12 bases separating them. The CDR3 totals 15 residues. Germline values: CDR1 LNHDA, CDR2 SQIVND (reference sequence). The DNA for the CDR3 is TGTGCCAGTAGTATAGACGAGGCGAGGGGCACTGAAGCTTTCTTT. It yields the protein CASSIDEARGTEAFF.

The CDR3 sequence is CASSQAGAKTETQYF. Here the CDR3 DNA reads TGCGCCAGCAGCCAAGCGGGGGCCAAAACCGAGACCCAGTACTTC. J is TRBJ2-5 and V is TRBV4-1, with D possibly called TRBD1 or TRBD2 (6 bases each). Germline V gene lookup returns CDR1 MGHRA and CDR2 YSYEKL. The CDR3 spans 15 residues. With 1 base removed from V and 5 bases from J, the gap between germline ends came to 14 bases.

V and J are TRBV7-7 and TRBJ2-1; D is possibly TRBD1 (6 bases). The CDR3 runs to 13 residues. The ends were cut back, 5 bases at V and 5 bases at J, with 10 bases in the middle. Germline lookup yields CDR1 SSHAT and CDR2 FNYEAQ (reference sequence). CDR3 nucleotides: TGTGCCAGCAGCCCCGACAGGAACAATGAGCAGTTCTTC. It yields the protein CASSPDRNNEQFF.

This clone was observed a single time. This chain connects TRBV5-1 to TRBJ1-3, with D possibly matching TRBD1 (6 bases). CDR3 length equals 18 residues. Trimming pared 4 bases from V and 0 bases from J, leaving 20 bases between. The germline CDR1 and CDR2 sequences are SGHRS and YFSETQ. CDR3 protein: CASSPRSGHTDSGNTIYF. The CDR3 region has the DNA TGCGCCAGCAGCCCCCGATCGGGACATACCGACTCTGGAAACACCATATATTTT.

This chain links TRBV5-1 with TRBJ1-4; D uncertain. The CDR3 is 15 residues long. Germline V CDR1 and CDR2: SGHRS, YFSETQ. V lost 4 bases and J lost 3, with 13 bases in between. CDR3 sequence: CASSLGAAANEKLFF. In nucleotides, the CDR3 is TGCGCCAGCAGCCTCGGTGCGGCAGCTAATGAAAAACTGTTTTTT.

V usage is TRBV5-1 and J usage is TRBJ2-1; D perhaps matches TRBD2 (5 bases). Germline loops: CDR1 SGHRS, CDR2 YFSETQ. The CDR3 is 12 amino acids. The V end lost 4 bases, the J end lost 7 bases, and 9 bases lay between the germline ends. CDR3 nucleotides: TGCGCCAGCAGCAAGACTACAAATGAGCAGTTCTTC. Translating gives CASSKTTNEQFF.

The V call is TRBV10-1, the J call TRBJ2-7; D perhaps matches TRBD1 (5 bases). The V gene's germline CDR1 is WNHNN and CDR2 SYGVQD (reference sequence). The CDR3 spans 15 residues. Trimming pared 0 bases from V and 0 bases from J, leaving 9 bases between. This chain's CDR3 is CASSESAGNSYEQYF. DNA for the CDR3: TGCGCCAGCAGTGAGTCGGCAGGGAACTCCTACGAGCAGTACTTC.

This clone was recorded once. The chain employs TRBV4-2 and TRBJ2-3; maybe TRBD2 (6 bases). With 1 base removed from V and 2 bases from J, the gap between germline ends came to 13 bases. Germline loops: CDR1 LGHNA, CDR2 YNFKEQ. CDR3 length: 16 amino acids. The CDR3 loop is CASSQGLGLNTDTQYF. Written as DNA, the CDR3 is TGTGCCAGCAGCCAAGGACTGGGACTTAACACAGATACGCAGTATTTT.

This clone turned up a few times. J is TRBJ2-1 and V is TRBV19; D is uncertain. Per germline, CDR1 LNHDA and CDR2 SQIVND (reference sequence). CDR3 length: 16 amino acids. Trimming took 6 bases from V and 2 from J, leaving 17 bases between them. CDR3 residues: CASSPFMGQPYNEQFF. The CDR3 DNA reads TGTGCCAGTAGCCCCTTTATGGGTCAACCCTACAATGAGCAGTTCTTC.

The J gene is TRBJ1-1, the V gene TRBV19; D remains unclear. Trimming shortened V by 6 bases and J by 10 bases, and 9 bases separated the two germline ends. Germline-derived CDR1 and CDR2 are LNHDA and SQIVND (reference sequence). The length of the CDR3 is 10 residues. Written as DNA, the CDR3 is TGTGCCAGTAGGGGGTTCGGAGCTTTCTTT. Residues: CASRGFGAFF.

This chain uses TRBV2 with TRBJ2-7; possible D gene TRBD2, 5 bases. This CDR3 contains 14 residues. CDR1 and CDR2 from the germline V gene are SNHLY and FYNNEI. V was trimmed by 5 bases and J by 2 bases, leaving 13 bases between them. CDR3 sequence (DNA): TGTGCCAGCAGTCTTGAGGCCGGGACCTACGAGCAGTACTTC. Protein: CASSLEAGTYEQYF.